This is a list of T cell receptor beta chains from one sample in a study of spatial heterogeneity in lung cancer. TCRdb re-analysed the 5' RACE reads in MiXCR, keeping a single row per CDR3 protein. The top ten hold under 45% of the sample, which has about 22,000 distinct CDR3 sequences, just under 6% seen once. This specimen consisted of PBMCs, obtained at surgery. Source of these receptors: a male donor with early-stage non-small cell lung cancer. Both conserved end residues are part of each CDR3. Each record gives: V gene, clone size, J gene, D gene, CDR3 DNA, CDR3 protein. D genes are given only for firm matches. Clone size is given for some rows only: seen once, a few or many times, or a class if the clone is expanded.

TRBV7-3,many,TRBJ2-5,NA,TGTGCCAGCAGCGCCGGAGGTGGAGAGACCCAGTACTTC,CASSAGGGETQYF
TRBV6-7,many,TRBJ2-3,TRBD1,TGTGCCAGCAGGCTACGTCCGACAGGGAGCACAGATACGCAGTATTTT,CASRLRPTGSTDTQYF
TRBV20-1,many,TRBJ2-7,NA,TGCAGTGCGGCGGGAAACTCCTACGAGCAGTACTTC,CSAAGNSYEQYF
TRBV10-3,many,TRBJ1-5,NA,TGTGCCATCAGTGAGGACAGATATCAGCCCCAGCATTTT,CAISEDRYQPQHF
TRBV27,many,TRBJ1-2,NA,TGTGCCAGCAGTTTAAAAATAAACTATGGCTACACCTTC,CASSLKINYGYTF
TRBV7-9,many,TRBJ2-4,NA,TGTGCCAGCAGCGCCCTGGACGACCCCGCGGACATTCAGTACTTC,CASSALDDPADIQYF
TRBV5-1,many,TRBJ2-5,NA,TGCGCCAGCAGCTTGGCTTGGGACTCCACGGCCCAGTACTTC,CASSLAWDSTAQYF
TRBV19,many,TRBJ1-5,TRBD1,TGTGCCAGTGCGCTGGGACAGGGGGACGGGAAGCCCCAGCATTTT,CASALGQGDGKPQHF
TRBV4-2,few,TRBJ2-5,NA,TGTGCCAGCAGCCAAGAAGGGGGGGGAAGAGAGACCCAGTACTTC,CASSQEGGGRETQYF
TRBV6-2/TRBV6-3,few,TRBJ2-4,TRBD1,TGTGCCAGCAGTACGACAGGGTGGGAGTCCAAAAACATTCAGTACTTC,CASSTTGWESKNIQYF
TRBV30,NA,TRBJ2-5,TRBD2,TGTGCCTGGAGTGTTAGTCCCCGTCGAGCGGGGGGGCCTGAGACCCAGTACTTC,CAWSVSPRRAGGPETQYF
TRBV12-3/TRBV12-4,many,TRBJ2-6,NA,TGTGCCAGCAGTTTACTGGCTGGGGCCAACGTCCTGACTTTC,CASSLLAGANVLTF
TRBV7-9,many,TRBJ2-1,TRBD2,TGTGCCAGCAGCCGGACTAGCGGGGGGAGCTCCTACAATGAGCAGTTCTTC,CASSRTSGGSSYNEQFF
TRBV7-2,many,TRBJ1-1,NA,TGTGCCAGCAGCTTCAAGAGGGTTGGGACTGAAGCTTTCTTT,CASSFKRVGTEAFF
TRBV7-9,many,TRBJ1-4,TRBD1,TGTGCCAGCAGCGCGGGACAGGGGGAAACTAATGAAAAACTGTTTTTT,CASSAGQGETNEKLFF
TRBV19,many,TRBJ1-4,NA,TGTGCCAGTAGCAGGAATGAAAAACTGTTTTTT,CASSRNEKLFF
TRBV7-3,many,TRBJ2-1,NA,TGTGCCAGCAGCAAAATGCGGGATAATGAGCAGTTCTTC,CASSKMRDNEQFF
TRBV6-1,many,TRBJ2-7,TRBD1,TGTGCCAGCAGTGTAGGGACAGGGTTCGAGCAGTACTTC,CASSVGTGFEQYF
TRBV27,few,TRBJ1-2,NA,TGTGCCAGCAGTCCTCACGACAGTAACTATGGCTACACCTTC,CASSPHDSNYGYTF
TRBV6-6,NA,TRBJ2-3,TRBD2,TGTGCCAGCAAGCTAAGCGGGAGGGGCACAGATACGCAGTATTTT,CASKLSGRGTDTQYF
TRBV28,few,TRBJ2-7,TRBD1,TGTGCCAGCACCCCAGGGGGCCGGTACGAGCAGTACTTC,CASTPGGRYEQYF
TRBV29-1,many,TRBJ2-7,NA,TGCAGCGTTGAAGACACCAGTTCCTACGAGCAGTACTTC,CSVEDTSSYEQYF
TRBV18,few,TRBJ2-5,NA,TGTGCCAGCTCACCTACCGTAGAGACCCAGTACTTC,CASSPTVETQYF
TRBV27,many,TRBJ2-1,NA,TGTGCCAGCAGAAGCGGGTTCTCCTACAATGAGCAGTTCTTC,CASRSGFSYNEQFF
TRBV20-1,many,TRBJ1-3,NA,TGCAGTGCTAGCTACGACTCTGGAAACACCATATATTTT,CSASYDSGNTIYF
TRBV20-1,NA,TRBJ2-7,TRBD1,TGCAGTGCTAGGTCACCAGGGGGCGCGTACGAGCAGTACTTC,CSARSPGGAYEQYF
TRBV2,many,TRBJ2-1,NA,TGTGCCAGCAGTGAATGGTCAGGGTCCTACAATGAGCAGTTCTTC,CASSEWSGSYNEQFF
TRBV29-1,many,TRBJ2-2,NA,TGCAGCGTTCTGACAAGAGGCACCGGGGAGCTGTTTTTT,CSVLTRGTGELFF
TRBV6-5,few,TRBJ1-5,NA,TGTGCCAGCAGCTCAGATAGCAATCAGCCCCAGCATTTT,CASSSDSNQPQHF
TRBV12-3/TRBV12-4,many,TRBJ2-7,NA,TGTGCCAGCAACCGGGACGGACCCTACGAGCAGTACTTC,CASNRDGPYEQYF
TRBV9,NA,TRBJ2-5,TRBD1,TGTGCCAGCAGCGCTACAGGGGACGAGACCCAGTACTTC,CASSATGDETQYF
TRBV5-1,many,TRBJ2-7,NA,TGCGCCAGCAGCTTGACGGTTACCTCCTACGAGCAGTACTTC,CASSLTVTSYEQYF
TRBV11-1,NA,TRBJ2-3,TRBD1,TGTGCCAGCAGCCCCGGGACAGGGGGAGATACGCAGTATTTT,CASSPGTGGDTQYF
TRBV13,many,TRBJ2-3,NA,TGTGCCAGCAGCTTAGAGGAAGGAGATACGCAGTATTTT,CASSLEEGDTQYF
TRBV4-1,many,TRBJ1-4,NA,TGCGCCAGCAGCCAAGCGTGGGGTAATGAAAAACTGTTTTTT,CASSQAWGNEKLFF
TRBV19,many,TRBJ2-1,NA,TGTGCCAGTAGTTCGCAGGGTGGCAATGAGCAGTTCTTC,CASSSQGGNEQFF
TRBV5-4,many,TRBJ1-4,NA,TGTGCCAGCAGCTTTTCTGGCCAACGGAGTGAAAAACTGTTTTTT,CASSFSGQRSEKLFF
TRBV7-9,many,TRBJ2-3,NA,TGTGCCAGCAGCTTTGACCTTGGGGATACGCAGTATTTT,CASSFDLGDTQYF
TRBV5-1,medium-sized,TRBJ2-5,TRBD2,TGCGCCAGCAGCTCCCAACCAGCGGGGGGAGAGACCCAGTACTTC,CASSSQPAGGETQYF
TRBV12-3/TRBV12-4,many,TRBJ2-3,NA,TGTGCCAGCAGTTTGCCCAGGTACTGGGATACGCAGTATTTT,CASSLPRYWDTQYF
TRBV20-1,NA,TRBJ2-3,TRBD2,TGCAGTGCTAGAGTCCCGGGGGGGTCCCGCACAGATACGCAGTATTTT,CSARVPGGSRTDTQYF
TRBV7-9,few,TRBJ1-5,TRBD1,TGTGCCAGCAGCTTAGGGGCAGGGGGCGCGAATCAGCCCCAGCATTTT,CASSLGAGGANQPQHF
TRBV3-1,many,TRBJ2-5,NA,TGTGCCAGCAGCCAAGCTTGGGAGACCCAGTACTTC,CASSQAWETQYF
TRBV7-9,many,TRBJ1-6,TRBD1,TGTGCCAGCAGCTCAACAGGACAGGGATCGGGGAAACCCCTCCACTTT,CASSSTGQGSGKPLHF
TRBV7-9,medium-sized,TRBJ2-5,NA,TGTGCCAGCAGCTTAGTTCGGCAGCAAGAGACCCAGTACTTC,CASSLVRQQETQYF
TRBV30,many,TRBJ2-5,NA,TGTGCCTGGACCGATGGAGCGAGTAAGACCCAGTACTTC,CAWTDGASKTQYF
TRBV12-3/TRBV12-4,many,TRBJ1-1,NA,TGTGCCAGCAGTTCCTCGCAGGGGACTGAAGCTTTCTTT,CASSSSQGTEAFF
TRBV28,many,TRBJ2-1,TRBD2,TGTGCCAGCAGTGGGACTAGCGGGAGCTCCTACAATGAGCAGTTCTTC,CASSGTSGSSYNEQFF
TRBV7-2,many,TRBJ2-7,TRBD1,TGTGCCAGCAGCACGGGACAGGGGAACGAGCAGTACTTC,CASSTGQGNEQYF
TRBV7-2,many,TRBJ2-7,NA,TGTGCCAGCAGCTTACGGATCCTCGGGGACGAGCAGTACTTC,CASSLRILGDEQYF